Detailed here is one T cell receptor (beta chain). Antigen specificity is unknown. With 60 Vbeta and 13 Jbeta primers, the PCR was carried out. The protocol was immunoSEQ multiplex PCR, while the TCRdb copy is restricted to in-frame clones and leaves out a portion. The sample holds 80,000 to 95,000 clones, about 60% seen once. This sample is part of a study of cytomegalovirus exposure and HLA in healthy donors. The wider study: From some 190 million T cells, an earlier analysis saw approximately 120 million unique TCR beta sequences. Notes on the study in general: Common viral pathogens seemed, in a later analysis, to connect with several of the most significant clusters. Donors belonging to an Asian-associated ancestry cluster reportedly showed fewer N-insertions in productive TCRs than the approximately 640-donor mean, according to what a later analysis found.

Germline V gives CDR1 SGHAT, CDR2 FQDESV (reference sequence). CDR3 length: 16 residues. The ends lost 3 bases at V and 7 bases at J; junction bases unmatched: 8. This sequence originates from a woman aged 30 to 39 in good health and CMV-seronegative. The specimen sequenced was PBMCs. The V call is TRBV11-1, the J call TRBJ2-1; 11 bases line up with TRBD2. CDR3 in amino acids: CASSFGLAGGPNEQFF. The CDR3 nucleotides are TGTGCCAGCAGCTTTGGGCTAGCGGGAGGCCCTAATGAGCAGTTCTTC.